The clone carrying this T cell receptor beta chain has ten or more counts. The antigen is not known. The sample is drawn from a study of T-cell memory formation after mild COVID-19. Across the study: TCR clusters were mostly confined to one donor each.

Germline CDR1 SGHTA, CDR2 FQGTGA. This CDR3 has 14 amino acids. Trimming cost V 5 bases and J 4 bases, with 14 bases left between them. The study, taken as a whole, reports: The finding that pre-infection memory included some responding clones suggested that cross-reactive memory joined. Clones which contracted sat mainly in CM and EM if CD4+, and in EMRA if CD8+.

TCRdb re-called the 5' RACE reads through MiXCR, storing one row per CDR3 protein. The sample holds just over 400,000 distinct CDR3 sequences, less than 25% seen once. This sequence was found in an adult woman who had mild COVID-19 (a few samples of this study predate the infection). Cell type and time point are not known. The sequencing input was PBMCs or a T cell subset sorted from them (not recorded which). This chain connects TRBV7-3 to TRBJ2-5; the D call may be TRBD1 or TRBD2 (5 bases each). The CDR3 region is CASSRGLEGETQYF. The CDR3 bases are TGTGCCAGCAGCCGGGGCCTAGAGGGAGAGACCCAGTACTTC.